These T cell receptor beta chains were read from a single sample in a study of blood T cell repertoires in COVID-19. The data were produced by immunoSEQ multiplex PCR, yet TCRdb's version contains in-frame clones alone and is incomplete. The data hold a few hundred thousand clones, with approximately 85% observed a single time. The sequencing sample was made of peripheral blood. The receptor set was obtained from a human donor in a cohort sampled during active COVID-19. Each CDR3 is given with its conserved first and last residue. A D gene is named only where the DNA matches it firmly. Some rows mark clone size as missing; the rest say once, few, many or name a class of expanded clone.

D	V	size	J	DNA	CDR3
-	TRBV29-1	once	TRBJ2-1	TGCAGCGCCACAAAACAGGCGGCGTTCTTC	CSATKQAAFF
TRBD1	TRBV9	-	TRBJ2-2	TGTGCCAGCAGCGGGAAATACAGGGGCACCGGGGAGCTGTTTTTT	CASSGKYRGTGELFF
-	TRBV4-1	-	TRBJ1-3	TGCGCCAGCAGCCAAGACAGCGTCTCTGGAAACACCATATATTTT	CASSQDSVSGNTIYF
-	TRBV18	-	TRBJ2-2	TGTGCCAGCTCTCCCAACCCCGGGACATTGAACACCGGGGAGCTGTTTTTT	CASSPNPGTLNTGELFF
-	TRBV3-1/TRBV3-2	-	TRBJ1-1	TGTGCCAGCAGCCAAGTGGCCGAGAACACTGAAGCTTTCTTT	CASSQVAENTEAFF
-	TRBV7-3	once	TRBJ2-5	TGTGCCAGCAGCTTAAATTCAGGGTTGGAGACCCAGTACTTC	CASSLNSGLETQYF
TRBD2	TRBV25-1	-	TRBJ2-5	TGTGCCAGCAGTGTCCAATTTAGCGGGGAGACCCAGTACTTC	CASSVQFSGETQYF
-	TRBV5-5	-	TRBJ1-1	TGTGCCAGCAGAACTTACTCAGGGTTGGGGAACACTGAAGCTTTCTTT	CASRTYSGLGNTEAFF
-	TRBV5-1	-	TRBJ1-2	TGCGCCAGCAGCTTTACCGAGGGATCGAGGAATGGCTACACCTTC	CASSFTEGSRNGYTF
-	TRBV5-5	-	TRBJ1-2	TGTGCCAGCAGCGCCGAGAATTACAGGGTGGACTATGGCTACACCTTC	CASSAENYRVDYGYTF
TRBD1	TRBV2	-	TRBJ1-1	TGTGCCAGCAGTGACCGCCGGGACAGTTTAATAGCTTTCTTT	CASSDRRDSLIAFF